A single sample gave rise to the 22 T cell receptor beta chains below, sequenced in a study of blood T cell repertoires in COVID-19. Data came from immunoSEQ multiplex PCR; TCRdb stores just in-frame clones and leaves some out. The data show roughly 200,000 clones, with around 88% seen just once and about 4.6% held by the top ten. The specimen was PBMCs or T cells enriched from blood (not recorded which). All receptors come from a woman in her 30s who had been exposed to COVID-19.

The chain recombines TRBV6-5 with TRBJ1-6, with D tentatively TRBD1 (5 bases). V lost 4 bases and J 8 bases, leaving 15 bases between the germline ends. Germline loops: CDR1 MNHEY, CDR2 SVGAGI. The CDR3 has 15 amino acids. The CDR3 region is CASSSQGLFDSPLHF. For the CDR3, the DNA is TGTGCCAGCAGTTCCCAGGGATTGTTTGATTCACCCCTCCACTTT.

The gene calls are TRBV10-3 and TRBJ2-2; 8 bases match TRBD2. This CDR3 contains 15 residues. Losses at the gene ends were 4 bases for V and 6 bases for J; bases not matched to a gene: 7. Per the germline V gene, CDR1 is ENHRY and CDR2 is SYGVKD. The CDR3 is CAISGRGGLAGELFF. CDR3 DNA sequence: TGTGCCATCAGTGGCCGGGGGGGCTTGGCCGGGGAGCTGTTTTTT.

The J gene is TRBJ1-1, the V gene TRBV25-1; TRBD1 matches 7 bases. V lost 4 bases to trimming and J lost 5 bases; unmatched junction nucleotides: 7. CDR1 MGHDK and CDR2 SYGVNS come from the germline V gene. The CDR3 sequence is 14 residues long. The CDR3 region has the DNA TGTGCCAGCAGTGCCACAGGGGCCAATACTGAAGCTTTCTTT. Encoded protein: CASSATGANTEAFF.

The CDR3 loop reads CASSEGLNGEKLFF. The CDR3 coding sequence is TGTGCCAGCAGTGAAGGGCTAAACGGGGAAAAACTGTTTTTT. V is TRBV2 and J is TRBJ1-4; D is uncertain. With 1 base removed from V and 8 bases from J, the gap between germline ends came to 11 bases. Looked up from germline, CDR1 is SNHLY and CDR2 is FYNNEI. The CDR3 totals 14 residues.

J is TRBJ1-2 and V is TRBV30; 9 nucleotides match TRBD1. CDR3 size: 15 residues. The trim removed 1 base at V and 0 bases at J, leaving 3 bases unmatched. Germline CDR1 GTSNPN, CDR2 SVGIG (reference sequence). The CDR3: CAWSAQGAPNYGYTF. The CDR3 DNA reads TGTGCCTGGAGTGCACAGGGGGCCCCTAACTATGGCTACACCTTC.

This clone was seen a handful of times. This sequence joins TRBV18 and TRBJ1-3, with 8 nucleotides matching TRBD1. This CDR3 spans 18 amino acids. Per the germline V gene, CDR1 is KGHSH and CDR2 is LQKENI. V shed 3 bases, J shed 4 bases, and the junction held 14 bases outside the gene matches. Here the CDR3 reads CASSPSGTGLGRGNTIYF. As DNA, the CDR3 is TGTGCCAGCTCACCGTCCGGGACAGGCCTAGGGCGGGGAAACACCATATATTTT.

V and J are TRBV19 and TRBJ2-2; 11 positions match TRBD2. The CDR3 is made up of 16 amino acids. The germline V gene encodes CDR1 LNHDA and CDR2 SQIVND (reference sequence). V was pared by 5 bases and J by 6 bases, with 8 bases of the junction left unmatched. The CDR3: CASSPRTSGGAGELFF. As DNA, the CDR3 is TGTGCCAGTAGTCCCCGAACTAGCGGGGGAGCCGGGGAGCTGTTTTTT. Supplemented by reference TRBV19 and TRBJ2-2, the full variable domain reads DGGITQSPKYLFRKEGQNVTLSCEQNLNHDAMYWYRQDPGQGLRLIYYSQIVNDFQKGDIAEGYSVSREKKESFPLTVTSAQKNPTAFYLCASSPRTSGGAGELFFGEGSRLTVL.

This clone was detected only a few times. V usage is TRBV5-1 and J usage is TRBJ2-1, with D tentatively TRBD1 (5 bases). CDR3 length equals 15 residues. Trimming took off 0 bases at V and 12 bases at J, with 19 bases between the two ends. CDR1 is SGHRS, CDR2 YFSETQ, per germline. In nucleotides, the CDR3 is TGCGCCAGCAGCTTGGCGGGTTCAGGGAACGTCGCGCAGTTCTTC. As protein: CASSLAGSGNVAQFF.

The rearrangement joins TRBV2 to TRBJ2-4; D may be TRBD1 (6 bases). The CDR3 has 16 residues. V dropped 4 bases and J dropped 8 bases, with 21 bases sitting between them. The V gene's germline CDR1 is SNHLY and CDR2 FYNNEI. The CDR3 sequence: CASSAPQGRARDIQYF. The CDR3 DNA sequence: TGTGCCAGCAGTGCCCCACAGGGACGGGCCCGGGACATTCAGTACTTC.

CDR3 sequence reads: CASGLGDGYTF. CDR3 nucleotides: TGTGCTAGTGGTTTAGGGGATGGCTACACCTTC. J is TRBJ1-2 and V is TRBV12-5; weak D call: TRBD1 (5 bases). The length of the CDR3 is 11 residues. V was shortened by 3 bases and J by 6 bases, with 5 bases between the two germline ends. CDR1 LGHNT and CDR2 FRNRAP come from the germline V gene.

The chain couples TRBV2 to TRBJ2-3; TRBD2 matches 11 bases. The germline gives CDR1 SNHLY, CDR2 FYNNEI. The CDR3 has 14 residues. Trimming removed 10 bases from V and 1 base from J; junction bases left unmatched: 4. The CDR3 coding sequence is TGTGCCACCGAACTAGCGGGGGGCACAGATACGCAGTATTTT. Residues: CATELAGGTDTQYF.

The chain links TRBV9 to TRBJ1-3; possibly TRBD1 for D (5 bases). Germline CDR1 and CDR2: SGDLS and YYNGEE. The V end lost 2 bases, the J end lost 2 bases, and 11 bases lay between the germline ends. The CDR3 has 15 amino acids. In DNA, the CDR3 is TGTGCCAGCAGCGTTGGAGGGACCGCTGGAAACACCATATATTTT. It specifies CASSVGGTAGNTIYF.

Only a few counts were recorded for this clone. This chain connects TRBV27 to TRBJ1-1; possible D gene TRBD1, 6 bases. Germline CDR1 is MNHEY and CDR2 is SMNVEV (reference sequence). The CDR3 covers 14 residues. V was pared by 5 bases and J by 0 bases, with 10 bases between. The CDR3 DNA is TGTGCCAGCAGTCAACAGGGCATGAACACTGAAGCTTTCTTT. Protein: CASSQQGMNTEAFF.

The chain couples TRBV6-1 to TRBJ1-5; a possible D gene is TRBD1 (5 bases). There are 16 residues in the CDR3. V lost 2 bases to trimming and J lost 2 bases, with 13 bases between them. CDR1 and CDR2 (germline): MNHNS, SASEGT. The CDR3 region has the DNA TGTGCCAGCAGTGAATTCTCCAGGGTCGGCAATCAGCCCCAGCATTTT. Translation: CASSEFSRVGNQPQHF.

This sequence joins TRBV6-5 and TRBJ2-7; TRBD2 matches 8 bases. J gave up 9 bases and V 8 bases, and 12 bases lay outside the gene matches. The CDR3 totals 13 residues. Per germline, CDR1 MNHEY and CDR2 SVGAGI. The CDR3, as DNA: TGTGCCAGCTTGTTCACGGGGGGGGCGAGGCAGTACTTC. This sequence encodes CASLFTGGARQYF.

V and J are TRBV10-3 and TRBJ1-6, with a weak D call TRBD1 (5 bases). Trimming removed 0 bases at V and 5 bases at J, with 14 bases between. Germline V lookup: CDR1 ENHRY, CDR2 SYGVKD. This CDR3 spans 17 amino acids. The CDR3 loop is CAISESGPGWDNSPLHF. The DNA of the CDR3 is TGTGCCATCAGTGAGTCGGGTCCAGGGTGGGATAATTCACCCCTCCACTTT.

The CDR3 reads CASSPDRGDSPLHF. Here the CDR3 DNA reads TGCGCCAGCAGCCCGGACAGGGGCGATTCACCCCTCCACTTT. The chain recombines TRBV5-1 with TRBJ1-6, with TRBD1 matching 9 bases. CDR1 is SGHRS and CDR2 is YFSETQ in the germline V gene. After removal of 4 bases from V and 8 bases from J, the junction contained 4 bases not matched to a gene. This CDR3 comprises 14 residues.

The chain is built from TRBV5-1 and TRBJ2-7; TRBD1 agrees at 10 bases. V was pared by 2 bases and J by 6 bases, with 8 bases of the junction left unmatched. This CDR3 has 15 residues. The germline V gene has CDR1 SGHRS and CDR2 YFSETQ. For the CDR3, the DNA is TGCGCCAGCAGCTTAGGGGACAGGGGATGGGGCGAGCAGTACTTC. Its protein product is CASSLGDRGWGEQYF.

The table lists this clone with a count of one. The genes are TRBV19 and TRBJ2-7, with D possibly being TRBD1 (6 bases). V lost 6 bases and J lost 2, with 17 bases in between. From germline, CDR1 is LNHDA and CDR2 SQIVND (reference sequence). The CDR3 is 15 residues long. The CDR3 protein is CASRSLGAGAYEQYF. The CDR3, as DNA: TGTGCCAGTAGATCCCTAGGGGCAGGGGCCTACGAGCAGTACTTC.

The chain combines TRBV12-5 with TRBJ1-5, with D perhaps TRBD1 (6 bases). This CDR3 region has 15 residues. V was cut by 0 bases and J by 7 bases, with 13 bases left in between. Germline CDR1 LGHNT, CDR2 FRNRAP. CDR3: CASGLVAGGAQPQHF. The DNA of the CDR3 is TGTGCTAGTGGTTTGGTAGCGGGGGGGGCGCAGCCCCAGCATTTT. The full variable domain, rest sourced from reference TRBV12-5 and TRBJ1-5, is DARVTQTPRHKVTEMGQEVTMRCQPILGHNTVFWYRQTMMQGLELLAYFRNRAPLDDSGMPKDRFSAEMPDATLATLKIQPSEPRDSAVYFCASGLVAGGAQPQHFGDGTRLSIL.

This chain connects TRBV4-1 to TRBJ2-1; the match to TRBD2 covers 11 bases. This CDR3 spans 14 amino acids. Per germline, CDR1 MGHRA and CDR2 YSYEKL. The V segment lost 0 bases and the J segment 14 bases; nucleotides outside the gene matches: 6. CDR3: CASSQDASGGNKFF. Here the CDR3 DNA reads TGCGCCAGCAGCCAAGATGCTAGCGGGGGGAATAAGTTCTTC.

V is TRBV7-2 and J is TRBJ2-3, with 11 positions matching TRBD2. Looked up from germline, CDR1 is SGHTA and CDR2 is FQGNSA. Trimming removed 1 base from V and 3 bases from J; junction bases left unmatched: 12. The CDR3 runs to 19 residues. The CDR3 coding sequence is TGTGCCAGCAGCTTAGTTGCTGTAGGACTAGCGGGCGGGACAGATACGCAGTATTTT. Translation: CASSLVAVGLAGGTDTQYF.